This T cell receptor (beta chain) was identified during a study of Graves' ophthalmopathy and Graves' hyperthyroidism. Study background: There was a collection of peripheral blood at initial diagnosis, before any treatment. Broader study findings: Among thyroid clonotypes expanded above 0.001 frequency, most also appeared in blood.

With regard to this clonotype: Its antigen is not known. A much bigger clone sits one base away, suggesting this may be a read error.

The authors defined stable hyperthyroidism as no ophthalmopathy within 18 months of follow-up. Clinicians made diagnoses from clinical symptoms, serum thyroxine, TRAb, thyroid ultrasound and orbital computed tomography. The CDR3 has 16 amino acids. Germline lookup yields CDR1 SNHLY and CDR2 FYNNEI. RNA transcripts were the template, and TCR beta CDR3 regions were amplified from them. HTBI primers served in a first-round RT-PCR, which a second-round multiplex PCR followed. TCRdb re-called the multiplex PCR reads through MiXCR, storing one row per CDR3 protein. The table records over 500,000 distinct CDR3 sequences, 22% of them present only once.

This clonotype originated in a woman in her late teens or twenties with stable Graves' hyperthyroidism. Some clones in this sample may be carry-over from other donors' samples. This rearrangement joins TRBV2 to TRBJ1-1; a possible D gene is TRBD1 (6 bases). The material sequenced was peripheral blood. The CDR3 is CASSAEGGRFNTESFF. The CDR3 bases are TGTGCCAGCAGTGCGGAGGGGGGACGGTTCAACACTGAATCTTTCTTT.